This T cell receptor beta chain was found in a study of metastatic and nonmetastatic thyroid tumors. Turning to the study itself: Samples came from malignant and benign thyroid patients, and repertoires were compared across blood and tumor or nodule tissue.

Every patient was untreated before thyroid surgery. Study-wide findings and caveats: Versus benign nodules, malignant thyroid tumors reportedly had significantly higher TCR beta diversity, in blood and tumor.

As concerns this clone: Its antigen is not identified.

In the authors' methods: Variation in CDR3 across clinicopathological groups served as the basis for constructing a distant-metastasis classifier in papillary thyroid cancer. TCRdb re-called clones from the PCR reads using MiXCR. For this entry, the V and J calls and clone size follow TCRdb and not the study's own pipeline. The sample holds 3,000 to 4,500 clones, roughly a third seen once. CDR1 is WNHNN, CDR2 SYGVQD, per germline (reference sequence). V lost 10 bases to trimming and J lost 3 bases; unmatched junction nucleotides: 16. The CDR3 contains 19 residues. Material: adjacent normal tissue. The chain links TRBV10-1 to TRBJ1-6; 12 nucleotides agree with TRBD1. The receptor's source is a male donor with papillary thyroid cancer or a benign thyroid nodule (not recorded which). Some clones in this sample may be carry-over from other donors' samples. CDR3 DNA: TGCGCCACGAACCGGGACAGGGGGCCTATAATCTTCTATAATTCACCCCTCCACTTT. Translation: CATNRDRGPIIFYNSPLHF.